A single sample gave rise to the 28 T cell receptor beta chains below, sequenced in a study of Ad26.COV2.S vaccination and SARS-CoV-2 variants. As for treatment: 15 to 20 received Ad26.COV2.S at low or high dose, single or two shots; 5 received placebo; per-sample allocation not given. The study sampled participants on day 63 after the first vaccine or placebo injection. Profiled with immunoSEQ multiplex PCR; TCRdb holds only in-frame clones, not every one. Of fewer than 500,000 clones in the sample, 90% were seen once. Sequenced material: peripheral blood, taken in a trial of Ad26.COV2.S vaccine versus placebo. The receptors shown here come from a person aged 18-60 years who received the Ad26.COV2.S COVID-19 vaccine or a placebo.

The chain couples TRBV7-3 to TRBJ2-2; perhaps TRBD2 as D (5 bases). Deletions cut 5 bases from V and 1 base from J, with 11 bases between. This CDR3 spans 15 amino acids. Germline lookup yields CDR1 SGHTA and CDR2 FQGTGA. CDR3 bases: TGTGCCAGCAGCCCCACGAGCGGGAACACCGGGGAGCTGTTTTTT. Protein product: CASSPTSGNTGELFF.

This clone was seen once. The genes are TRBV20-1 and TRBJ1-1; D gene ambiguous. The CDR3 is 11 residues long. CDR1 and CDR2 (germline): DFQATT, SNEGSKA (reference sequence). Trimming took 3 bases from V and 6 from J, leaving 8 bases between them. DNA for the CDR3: TGCAGTGCTAGGCCCTTCCCTGAAGCTTTCTTT. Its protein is CSARPFPEAFF.

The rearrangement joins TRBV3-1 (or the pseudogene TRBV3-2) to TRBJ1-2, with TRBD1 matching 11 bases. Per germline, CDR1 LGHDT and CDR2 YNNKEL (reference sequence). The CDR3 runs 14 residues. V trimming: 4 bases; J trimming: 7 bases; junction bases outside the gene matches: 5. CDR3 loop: CASSLGQGAVGYTF. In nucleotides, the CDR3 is TGTGCCAGCAGCCTTGGACAGGGGGCGGTTGGCTACACCTTC.

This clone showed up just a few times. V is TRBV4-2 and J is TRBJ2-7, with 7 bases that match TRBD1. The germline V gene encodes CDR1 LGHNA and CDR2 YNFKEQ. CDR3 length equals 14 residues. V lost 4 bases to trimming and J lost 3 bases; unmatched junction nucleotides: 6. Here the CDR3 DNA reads TGTGCCAGCAGCCTCGAAGGACAGGTCTACGAGCAGTACTTC. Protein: CASSLEGQVYEQYF.

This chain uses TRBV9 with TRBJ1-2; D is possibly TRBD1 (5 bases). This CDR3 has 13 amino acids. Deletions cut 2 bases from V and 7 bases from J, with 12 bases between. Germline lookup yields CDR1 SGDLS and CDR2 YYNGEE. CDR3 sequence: CASSVGGYGGYTF. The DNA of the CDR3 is TGTGCCAGCAGCGTTGGGGGGTACGGTGGCTACACCTTC.

CDR3 in DNA: TGTGCCAGCTCACCAACAGGGGGCGCGGGTCAGCCCCAGCATTTT. Its protein is CASSPTGGAGQPQHF. The chain employs TRBV18 and TRBJ1-5; 9 bases align to TRBD1. Germline values: CDR1 KGHSH, CDR2 LQKENI. V was pared by 2 bases and J by 6 bases, with 5 bases of the junction left unmatched. The CDR3 spans 15 residues.

In nucleotides, the CDR3 is TGTGCCAGCAGCGATGACCAGGGGGTTTTAACCCAGTACTTC. Protein: CASSDDQGVLTQYF. This chain joins TRBV27 and TRBJ2-5; 7 nucleotides line up with TRBD1. V lost 6 bases, J lost 8 bases, and 12 bases stayed unmatched. From germline, CDR1 is MNHEY and CDR2 SMNVEV (reference sequence). The CDR3 has 14 residues.

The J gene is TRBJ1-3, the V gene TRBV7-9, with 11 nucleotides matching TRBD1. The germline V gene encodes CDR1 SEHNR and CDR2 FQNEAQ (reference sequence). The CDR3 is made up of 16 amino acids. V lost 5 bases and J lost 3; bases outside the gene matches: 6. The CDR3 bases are TGTGCCAGCAGCCCCGGACAGGGGGCGGTTGGAAACACCATATATTTT. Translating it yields CASSPGQGAVGNTIYF. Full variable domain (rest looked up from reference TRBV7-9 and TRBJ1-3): DTGVSQNPRHKITKRGQNVTFRCDPISEHNRLYWYRQTLGQGPEFLTYFQNEAQLEKSRLLSDRFSAERPKGSFSTLEIQRTEQGDSAMYLCASSPGQGAVGNTIYFGEGSWLTVV.

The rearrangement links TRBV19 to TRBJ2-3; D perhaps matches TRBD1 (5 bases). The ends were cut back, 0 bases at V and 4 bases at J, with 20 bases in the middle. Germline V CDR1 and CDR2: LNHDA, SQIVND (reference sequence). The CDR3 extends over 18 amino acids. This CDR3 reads CASSIDFFQGGRADTQYF. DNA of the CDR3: TGTGCCAGTAGTATAGATTTTTTCCAGGGCGGACGCGCAGATACGCAGTATTTT.

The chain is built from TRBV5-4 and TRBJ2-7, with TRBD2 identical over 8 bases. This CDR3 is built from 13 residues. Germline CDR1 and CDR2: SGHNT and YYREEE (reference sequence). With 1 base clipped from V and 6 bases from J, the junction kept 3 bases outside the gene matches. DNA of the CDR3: TGTGCCAGCAGCTTGCCTAGCGGGCTCGAGCAGTACTTC. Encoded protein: CASSLPSGLEQYF.

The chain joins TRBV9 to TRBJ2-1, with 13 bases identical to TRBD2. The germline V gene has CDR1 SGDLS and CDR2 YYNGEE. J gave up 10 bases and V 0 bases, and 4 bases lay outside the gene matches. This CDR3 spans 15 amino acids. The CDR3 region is CASSVGTSGRGEQFF. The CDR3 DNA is TGTGCCAGCAGCGTAGGTACTAGCGGGAGGGGGGAGCAGTTCTTC. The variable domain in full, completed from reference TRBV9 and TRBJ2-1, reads DSGVTQTPKHLITATGQRVTLRCSPRSGDLSVYWYQQSLDQGLQFLIQYYNGEERAKGNILERFSAQQFPDLHSELNLSSLELGDSALYFCASSVGTSGRGEQFFGPGTRLTVL.

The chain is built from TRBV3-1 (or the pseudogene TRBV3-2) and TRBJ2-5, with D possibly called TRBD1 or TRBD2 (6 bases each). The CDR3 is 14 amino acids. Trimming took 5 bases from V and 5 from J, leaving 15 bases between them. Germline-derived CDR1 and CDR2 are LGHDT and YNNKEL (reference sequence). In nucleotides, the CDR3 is TGTGCCAGCAGCTTTCCGGGGGCTGGGGAGACCCAGTACTTC. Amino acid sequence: CASSFPGAGETQYF.

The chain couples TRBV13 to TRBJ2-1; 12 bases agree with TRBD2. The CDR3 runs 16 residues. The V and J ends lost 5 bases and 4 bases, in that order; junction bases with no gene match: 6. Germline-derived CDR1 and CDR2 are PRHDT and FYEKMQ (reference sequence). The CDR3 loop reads CASSPSGRAYYNEQFF. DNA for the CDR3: TGTGCCAGCAGCCCTAGCGGGAGGGCGTATTACAATGAGCAGTTCTTC.

CDR3 DNA sequence: TGCGCCAGCAGCCAAAGTCTGGAGGAAAAACTGTTTTTT. Residues: CASSQSLEEKLFF. V is TRBV4-3 and J is TRBJ1-4; D unclear. The CDR3 runs 13 residues. The germline V and J ends were trimmed by 2 bases and 8 bases, with 9 bases remaining between them. Germline CDR1 and CDR2: LGHNA and YSLEER.

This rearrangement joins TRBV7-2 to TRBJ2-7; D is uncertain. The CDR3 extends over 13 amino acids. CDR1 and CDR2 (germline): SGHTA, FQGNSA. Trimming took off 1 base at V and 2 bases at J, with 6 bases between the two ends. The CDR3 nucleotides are TGTGCCAGCAGCTTAGAGAATACCTACGAGCAGTACTTC. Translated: CASSLENTYEQYF. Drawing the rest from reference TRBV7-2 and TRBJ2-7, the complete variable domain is GAGVSQSPSNKVTEKGKDVELRCDPISGHTALYWYRQSLGQGLEFLIYFQGNSAPDKSGLPSDRFSAERTGGSVSTLTIQRTQQEDSAVYLCASSLENTYEQYFGPGTRLTVT.

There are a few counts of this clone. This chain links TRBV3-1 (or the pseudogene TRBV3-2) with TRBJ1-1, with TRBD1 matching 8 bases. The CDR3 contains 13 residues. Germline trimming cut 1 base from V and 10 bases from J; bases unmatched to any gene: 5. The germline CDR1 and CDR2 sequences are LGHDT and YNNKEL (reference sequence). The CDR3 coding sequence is TGTGCCAGCAGCCAAGGGACAGGGTGGGGAGCTTTCTTT. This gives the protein CASSQGTGWGAFF.

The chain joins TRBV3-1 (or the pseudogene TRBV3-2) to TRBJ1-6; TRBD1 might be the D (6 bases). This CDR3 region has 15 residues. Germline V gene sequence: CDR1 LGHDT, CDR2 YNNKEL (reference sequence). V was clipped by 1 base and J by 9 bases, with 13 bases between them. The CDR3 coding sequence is TGTGCCAGCAGCCAAGTGGGCAGGGGAGGTTCACCCCTCCACTTT. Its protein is CASSQVGRGGSPLHF.

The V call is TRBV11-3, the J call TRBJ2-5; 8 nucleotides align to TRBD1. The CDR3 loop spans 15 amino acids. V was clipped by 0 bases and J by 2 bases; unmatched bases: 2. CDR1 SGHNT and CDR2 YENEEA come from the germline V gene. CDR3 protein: CASSLDGTGQETQYF. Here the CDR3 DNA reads TGTGCCAGCAGCTTAGATGGGACAGGACAAGAGACCCAGTACTTC.

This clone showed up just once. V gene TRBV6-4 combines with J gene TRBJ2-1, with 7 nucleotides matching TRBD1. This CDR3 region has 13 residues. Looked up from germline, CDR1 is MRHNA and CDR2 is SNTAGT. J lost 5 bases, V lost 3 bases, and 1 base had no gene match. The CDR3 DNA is TGTGCCAGCAGTGAGACAGGGAACAATGAGCAGTTCTTC. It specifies CASSETGNNEQFF.

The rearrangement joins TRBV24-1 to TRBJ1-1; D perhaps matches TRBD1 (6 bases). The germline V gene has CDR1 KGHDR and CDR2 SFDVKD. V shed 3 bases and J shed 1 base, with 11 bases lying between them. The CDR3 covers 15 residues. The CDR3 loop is CATSDPQGGNTEAFF. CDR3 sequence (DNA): TGTGCCACCAGTGATCCTCAAGGGGGGAACACTGAAGCTTTCTTT.

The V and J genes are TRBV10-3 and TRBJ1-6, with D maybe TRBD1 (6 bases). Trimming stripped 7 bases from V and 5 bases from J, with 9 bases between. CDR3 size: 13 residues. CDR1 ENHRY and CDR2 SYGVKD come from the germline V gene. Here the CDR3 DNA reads TGTGCCATCAACCGGGACAATAATTCACCCCTCCACTTT. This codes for CAINRDNNSPLHF.

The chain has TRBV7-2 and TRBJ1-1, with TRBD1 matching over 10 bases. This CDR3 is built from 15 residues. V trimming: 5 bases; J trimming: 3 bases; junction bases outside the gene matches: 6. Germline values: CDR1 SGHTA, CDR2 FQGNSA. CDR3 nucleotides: TGTGCCAGCAGCGCGACAGGGGGCGGTTACACTGAAGCTTTCTTT. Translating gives CASSATGGGYTEAFF. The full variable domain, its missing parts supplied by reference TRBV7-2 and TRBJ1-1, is GAGVSQSPSNKVTEKGKDVELRCDPISGHTALYWYRQSLGQGLEFLIYFQGNSAPDKSGLPSDRFSAERTGGSVSTLTIQRTQQEDSAVYLCASSATGGGYTEAFFGQGTRLTVV.

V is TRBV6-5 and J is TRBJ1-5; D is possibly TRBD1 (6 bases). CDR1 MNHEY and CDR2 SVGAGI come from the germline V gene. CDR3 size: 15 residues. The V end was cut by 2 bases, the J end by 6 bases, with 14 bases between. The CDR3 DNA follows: TGTGCCAGCAGTTACCCAACAGGGTTCGGTCAGCCCCAGCATTTT. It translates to CASSYPTGFGQPQHF.

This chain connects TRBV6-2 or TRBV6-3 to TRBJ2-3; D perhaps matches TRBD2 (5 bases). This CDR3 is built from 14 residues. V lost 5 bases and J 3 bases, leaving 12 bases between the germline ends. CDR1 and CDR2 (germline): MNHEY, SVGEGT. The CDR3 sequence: CASSRPGNTDTQYF. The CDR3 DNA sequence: TGTGCCAGCAGTCGCCCGGGAAATACAGATACGCAGTATTTT.

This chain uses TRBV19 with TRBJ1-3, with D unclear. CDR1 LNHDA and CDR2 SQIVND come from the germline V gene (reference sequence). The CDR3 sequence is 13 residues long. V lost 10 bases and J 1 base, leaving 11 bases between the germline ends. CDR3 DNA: TGTGCCACCCAGGATCATTCTGGAAACACCATATATTTT. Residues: CATQDHSGNTIYF.

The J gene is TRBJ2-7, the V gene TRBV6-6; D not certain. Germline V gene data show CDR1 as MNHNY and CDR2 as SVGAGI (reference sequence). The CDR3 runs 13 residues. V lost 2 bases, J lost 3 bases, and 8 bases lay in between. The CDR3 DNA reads TGTGCCAGCAGTTACGGTCACTACTACGAGCAGTACTTC. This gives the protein CASSYGHYYEQYF.

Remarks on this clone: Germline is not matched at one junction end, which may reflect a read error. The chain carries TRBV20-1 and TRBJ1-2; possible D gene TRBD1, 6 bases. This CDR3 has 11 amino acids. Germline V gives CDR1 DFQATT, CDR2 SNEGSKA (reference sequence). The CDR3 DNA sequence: TGCAGTGCTAGAATGATCGGGGGCACACACTTC. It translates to CSARMIGGTHF.

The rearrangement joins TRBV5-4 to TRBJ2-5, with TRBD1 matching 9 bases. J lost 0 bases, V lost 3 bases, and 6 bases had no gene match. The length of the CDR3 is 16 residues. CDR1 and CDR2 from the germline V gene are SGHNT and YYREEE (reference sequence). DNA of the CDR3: TGTGCCAGCAGCTCCTCGGGACAGGGCCACCAAGAGACCCAGTACTTC. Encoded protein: CASSSSGQGHQETQYF.